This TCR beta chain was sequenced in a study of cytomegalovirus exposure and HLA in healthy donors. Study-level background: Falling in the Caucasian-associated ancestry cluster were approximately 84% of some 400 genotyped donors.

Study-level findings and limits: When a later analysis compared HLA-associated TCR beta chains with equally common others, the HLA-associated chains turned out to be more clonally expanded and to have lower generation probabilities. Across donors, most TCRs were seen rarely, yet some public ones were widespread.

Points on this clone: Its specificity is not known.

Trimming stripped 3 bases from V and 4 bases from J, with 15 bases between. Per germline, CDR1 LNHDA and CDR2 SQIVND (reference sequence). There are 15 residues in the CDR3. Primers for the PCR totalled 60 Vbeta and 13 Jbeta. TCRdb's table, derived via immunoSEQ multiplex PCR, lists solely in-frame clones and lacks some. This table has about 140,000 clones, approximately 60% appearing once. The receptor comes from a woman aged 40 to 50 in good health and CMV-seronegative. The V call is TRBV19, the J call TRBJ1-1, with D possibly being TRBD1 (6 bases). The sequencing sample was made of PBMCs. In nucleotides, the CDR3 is TGTGCCAGTAGTATGGGGCCACAGGGAATCACTGAAGCTTTCTTT. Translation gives CASSMGPQGITEAFF.